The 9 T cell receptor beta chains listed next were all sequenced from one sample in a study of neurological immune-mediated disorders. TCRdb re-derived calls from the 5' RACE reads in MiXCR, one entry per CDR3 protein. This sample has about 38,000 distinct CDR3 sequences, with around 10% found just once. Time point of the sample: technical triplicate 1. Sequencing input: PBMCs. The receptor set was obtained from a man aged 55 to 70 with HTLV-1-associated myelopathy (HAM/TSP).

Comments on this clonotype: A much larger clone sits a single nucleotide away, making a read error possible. CDR3 sequence reads: CSAKFDFQETQYF. DNA of the CDR3: TGCAGTGCTAAGTTTGATTTCCAAGAGACCCAGTACTTC. V gene TRBV20-1 combines with J gene TRBJ2-5; D uncertain. The V end was cut by 4 bases, the J end by 1 base, with 10 bases between. This CDR3 is built from 13 residues. Germline V CDR1 and CDR2: DFQATT, SNEGSKA (reference sequence).

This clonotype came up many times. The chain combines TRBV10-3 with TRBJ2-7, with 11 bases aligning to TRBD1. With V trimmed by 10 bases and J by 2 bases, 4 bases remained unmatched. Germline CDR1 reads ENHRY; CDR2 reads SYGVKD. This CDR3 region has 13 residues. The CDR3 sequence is CATGTGGPYEQYF. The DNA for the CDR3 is TGTGCCACCGGGACAGGGGGACCCTACGAGCAGTACTTC.

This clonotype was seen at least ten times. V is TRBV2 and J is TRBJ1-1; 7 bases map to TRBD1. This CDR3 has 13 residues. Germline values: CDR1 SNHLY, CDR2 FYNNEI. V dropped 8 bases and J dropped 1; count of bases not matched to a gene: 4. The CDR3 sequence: CASETGANTEAFF. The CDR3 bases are TGTGCCAGCGAAACAGGGGCGAACACTGAAGCTTTCTTT.

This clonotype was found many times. CDR3: CSAAPRGGRAGELFF. The CDR3 nucleotides are TGCAGTGCTGCCCCGAGGGGCGGGAGGGCCGGGGAGCTGTTTTTT. This rearrangement joins TRBV20-1 to TRBJ2-2; 9 bases map to TRBD2. The CDR3 has 15 residues. V lost 5 bases and J lost 6; bases outside the gene matches: 10. Germline-derived CDR1 and CDR2 are DFQATT and SNEGSKA (reference sequence).

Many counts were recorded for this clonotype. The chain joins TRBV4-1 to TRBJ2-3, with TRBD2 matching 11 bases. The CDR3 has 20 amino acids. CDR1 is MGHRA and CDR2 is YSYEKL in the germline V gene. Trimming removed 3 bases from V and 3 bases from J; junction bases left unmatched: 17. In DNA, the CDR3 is TGCGCCAGCAGCCATCTAATAGTACTAGCGGGAGTCGATAGGACAGATACGCAGTATTTT. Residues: CASSHLIVLAGVDRTDTQYF.

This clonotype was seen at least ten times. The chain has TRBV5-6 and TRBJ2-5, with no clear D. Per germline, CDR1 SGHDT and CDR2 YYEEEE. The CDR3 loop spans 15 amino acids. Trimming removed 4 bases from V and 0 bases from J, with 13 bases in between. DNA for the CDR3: TGTGCCAGCAGCAGCCGACTTGGGTACCAAGAGACCCAGTACTTC. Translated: CASSSRLGYQETQYF.

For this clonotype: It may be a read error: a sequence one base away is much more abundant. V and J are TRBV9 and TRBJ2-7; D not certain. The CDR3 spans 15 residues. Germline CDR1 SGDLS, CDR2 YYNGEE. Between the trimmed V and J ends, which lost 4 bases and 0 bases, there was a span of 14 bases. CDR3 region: CASSTVVEPSYEQYF. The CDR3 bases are TGTGCCAGCAGCACCGTAGTGGAGCCCTCCTACGAGCAGTACTTC.

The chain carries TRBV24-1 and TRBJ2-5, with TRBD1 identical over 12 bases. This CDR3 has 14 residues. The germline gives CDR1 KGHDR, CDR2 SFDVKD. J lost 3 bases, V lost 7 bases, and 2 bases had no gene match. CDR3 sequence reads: CATRGTGGEETQYF. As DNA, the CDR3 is TGTGCCACCAGGGGGACAGGGGGCGAAGAGACCCAGTACTTC.

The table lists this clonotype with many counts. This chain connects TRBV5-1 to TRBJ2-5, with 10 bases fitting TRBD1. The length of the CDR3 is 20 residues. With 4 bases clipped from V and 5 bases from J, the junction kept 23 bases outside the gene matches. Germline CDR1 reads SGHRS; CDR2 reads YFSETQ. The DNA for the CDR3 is TGCGCCAGCAGCCTGAGGGGCAAAACCATTGACAGGGGGCTTCGGGAGACCCAGTACTTC. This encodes CASSLRGKTIDRGLRETQYF.